This T cell receptor (beta chain) was recovered during a study of blood T cell repertoires in COVID-19 (TCRdb year 2020). Study-level background: Collaborator samples came from the United States, Italy and Spain and covered acute and convalescent phases of COVID-19. The samples were drawn from the first 160 participants of the ongoing ImmuneRACE study and from 1,200 or so subjects provided by 6 global collaborators. The prospective study material was composed of cDNA or gDNA derived from T cells, B-cell-depleted T cells, or PBMCs. The repertoires were made available in a free public database intended to serve as a resource for research on the immune response to SARS-CoV-2. Where available, HLA class I and class II types were obtained from metadata supplied by the sample provider rather than from assay-based typing. Deeply sampled blood TCRbeta repertoires from subjects exposed to, actively infected with, or recovered from COVID-19 were included in the dataset. Nearly every sample came with metadata listing a de-identified subject ID, COVID-19 status, age in years and sex. What the study reported, not specific to this receptor: How much clinical and demographic metadata was included differed by source and by participant, and the metadata was provided uncurated.

Notes on this clone: Its antigen is not yet known. Nothing much larger sits one base from this clone, and base qualities are not available.

Collaborating institutions collected whole blood in K2EDTA tubes following their own protocols. For TCRbeta analysis, collaborators shipped samples in one of three forms: frozen whole blood, isolated PBMCs, or DNA extracted from either of those sample types. The trim is 5 bases for V and 13 bases for J, with a gap of 12 bases between the germline ends. Taken from cysteine to phenylalanine, the CDR3 has 12 residues. The retained sequence is limited to the CDR3, 36 bases, with the frame set at the first base. The germline V gene (reference sequence) gives CDR1 as MNHEY and CDR2 as SMNVEV. TCRbeta CDR3 regions were amplified from genomic DNA using the immunoSEQ Assay, a bias-controlled multiplex PCR. The published analysis was carried out like this. Within the assay, amplification of reference gene primers was used to estimate how many nucleated cells each sample contained. To quantify the absolute abundance of each unique TCRbeta CDR3 rearrangement, sequence reads were collapsed and filtered. For each sample, productive Simpson clonality was calculated as the square root of Simpson's diversity index over productive rearrangements. The source is immuneACCESS, and TCRdb retained only in-frame sequences with V and J called. Part of the clones is not carried over; for the studies checked, unresolved V genes explain less than half of this, and the remainder is unexplained. D and trimming were read from the DNA, whereas the V and J calls and clone size are those reported in that table. The sample table records approximately 20,000 clones; 86% of these occur just once. The ten most abundant clones make up around 3.7% of the sample.

The receptor comes from a man aged 45-65 years with active COVID-19. Sequences were obtained from peripheral blood. Here the chain combines TRBV27 and TRBJ1-6; the D gene assignment is ambiguous. The CDR3 here reads CASSVLNAPLHF. At the DNA level, the sequence is TGTGCCAGCAGTGTGTTGAATGCGCCCCTCCACTTT.